This TCR beta chain stems from a study of control samples from healthy donors and cancer patients. Profiling relied on immunoSEQ multiplex PCR, and the TCRdb table lists in-frame clones only, not all of them. Of under 450,000 clones listed, 75% to 95% are singletons. Germline CDR1 is SGHRS and CDR2 is YFSETQ. The CDR3 totals 13 residues. V trimming: 4 bases; J trimming: 4 bases; junction bases outside the gene matches: 2. The receptor comes from a man aged 40-55 years with head and neck cancer. Source material: PBMCs. The rearrangement links TRBV5-1 to TRBJ2-1, with 7 nucleotides matching TRBD1. This CDR3 is CASSQTGYNEQFF. The CDR3 nucleotides are TGCGCCAGCAGCCAGACAGGGTACAATGAGCAGTTCTTC.